The clone carrying this TCR beta chain was seen ten or more times. Its antigen is unidentified. Busulfan-fludarabine conditioning, marrow transplant, and cyclophosphamide on days +3 and +4 were administered. These data are taken from a study of T cells after posttransplantation cyclophosphamide. The protocol was immunoSEQ multiplex PCR, while the TCRdb copy is restricted to in-frame clones and leaves out a portion. The sample holds approximately 11,000 clones, and no clone turns up only once. Whole-study results and caveats: TRB clonality was highly associated with recipient CMV seropositivity and reactivation. Tissue-infiltrating T cells from skin or gut overlapped little with blood T cells. Donor CD8+ memory clones often dominated recipient blood repertoires at later times.

The J segment lost 5 bases and the V segment lost 6 bases, leaving 11 bases of the junction unmatched. Germline V gives CDR1 MNHEY, CDR2 SMNVEV (reference sequence). The CDR3 loop spans 15 amino acids. This TCR was recovered from a female patient aged 40-50 years who received an allogeneic stem cell transplant from a related donor, was CMV-positive, and had no GVHD. The T cells may come from the graft donor. The input for sequencing was PBMCs, taken after allogeneic stem cell transplant with posttransplant cyclophosphamide. J is TRBJ2-7 and V is TRBV27; 9 bases map to TRBD1. In nucleotides, the CDR3 is TGTGCCAGCAGCCTTAGTAGGGACAGGGTACACGAGCAGTACTTC. Amino acid sequence: CASSLSRDRVHEQYF.